This entry features one T cell receptor (beta chain) sequence. What it binds is not known. Assay: immunoSEQ multiplex PCR; the TCRdb copy retains only in-frame clones and omits some. The table shows 20,000 to 25,000 clones, with around two thirds occurring only once. These data originate in a study of CD4 T cells in relation to SARS-CoV-2 and coronaviruses. This CDR3 contains 15 residues. From germline, CDR1 is SGHDT and CDR2 YYEEEE. V lost 4 bases and J 5 bases, leaving 19 bases between the germline ends. The unexposed donors gave CD4+ T cells in about 2011-2018, prior to COVID-19. CD4+ T cells were isolated from the cells after roughly 11 days of culture.

The source of this sequence is a human donor in good health. Material: CD4+ T cells from PBMCs, cultured in vitro. The chain has TRBV5-6 and TRBJ2-7; no clear D. Here the CDR3 DNA reads TGTGCCAGCAGCCCGGCTATTTTCAGGCGCGACGAGCAGTACTTC. Protein product: CASSPAIFRRDEQYF.